One and the same sample provided the 9 T cell receptor beta chains below, sequenced in a study of vaccination and CD4 T cells after COVID-19. What these receptors recognize is not known. The Oncomine TCR Beta short-read assay generated sequence data from the DNA of cultured CD4+ T cells. TCRdb itself ran the PCR reads through MiXCR, one entry per CDR3 protein. The sample gives some 12,000 distinct CDR3 sequences, approximately 61% of which show up once; around 8% is in the top ten. The treatment is: approximately nine-day PBMC culture with coronavirus spike peptide pools or control peptides (ViraFEST assay). Sequences were obtained from CD4+ T cells from blood, cultured in vitro. The source is a human donor who had recovered from COVID-19.

In this sample, this clonotype turned up a few times. The CDR3 DNA follows: TGCAGTCCCGGAGCAGCTAGCGGGACCTCTAGTGCGCAGTATTTT. Its protein product is CSPGAASGTSSAQYF. The chain recombines TRBV20-1 with TRBJ2-3, with 9 bases matching TRBD2. This CDR3 region has 15 residues. Germline V CDR1 and CDR2: DFQATT, SNEGSKA (reference sequence). V shed 8 bases, J shed 10 bases, and the junction held 19 bases outside the gene matches.

The chain links TRBV28 to TRBJ1-5; D is possibly TRBD1 (6 bases). Trimming left V 2 bases short and J 3 bases short, with 11 bases between. Germline V gives CDR1 MDHEN, CDR2 SYDVKM. This CDR3 has 15 residues. In DNA form, the CDR3 reads TGTGCCAGCAGTTTAGCAGGGGCCCACAATCAGCCCCAGCATTTT. Residues: CASSLAGAHNQPQHF.

The genes are TRBV5-4 and TRBJ2-1; 9 bases are a match to TRBD1. The CDR3 sequence is 16 residues long. J lost 7 bases, V lost 4 bases, and 12 bases had no gene match. Germline V gene sequence: CDR1 SGHNT, CDR2 YYREEE (reference sequence). CDR3 amino acids: CASSDRTGEIWNEQFF. The CDR3 DNA reads as TGTGCCAGCAGCGATCGGACAGGGGAGATTTGGAATGAGCAGTTCTTC.

The sample holds one count of this clonotype. The J gene is TRBJ2-5, the V gene TRBV6-1; TRBD1 matches at 8 bases. This CDR3 comprises 16 residues. The V gene's germline CDR1 is MNHNS and CDR2 SASEGT. After removal of 3 bases from V and 1 base from J, the junction contained 7 bases not matched to a gene. CDR3 residues: CASSDGRRGLQETQYF. The CDR3 DNA is TGTGCCAGCAGTGACGGGCGCAGGGGGCTCCAAGAGACCCAGTACTTC.

Only one count was recorded for this clonotype. As DNA, the CDR3 is TGTGCCAGCAGTTTGATAGCAGGGGTTGGTGGTAATTCACCCCTCCACTTT. This encodes CASSLIAGVGGNSPLHF. The chain joins TRBV6-5 to TRBJ1-6; D possibly corresponds to TRBD1 (6 bases). The CDR3 has 17 amino acids. Germline assignment: CDR1 MNHEY and CDR2 SVGAGI. V lost 4 bases to trimming and J lost 6 bases, with 19 bases between them.

This clonotype is medium-sized in the sample. The V call is TRBV12-3 or TRBV12-4, the J call TRBJ2-3; no clear D gene. V gave up 3 bases and J gave up 0 bases, with 7 bases separating them. This CDR3 region has 14 residues. The CDR3 DNA reads as TGTGCCAGCAGTTTTCGGATGAGCACAGATACGCAGTATTTT. It codes for CASSFRMSTDTQYF.

About this clonotype itself: Germline is not matched at one junction end, which may reflect a read error. The chain links TRBV7-7 to TRBJ2-5, with 9 bases that match TRBD1. The CDR3 totals 14 residues. Germline CDR1 reads SSHAT; CDR2 reads FNYEAQ (reference sequence). This chain's CDR3 is CASSSGTGQETQYF. The CDR3 bases are TGTGCTAGCAGCTCCGGGACAGGGCAAGAGACCCAGTACTTC.

The V and J genes are TRBV29-1 and TRBJ1-6; D call uncertain. V was shortened by 4 bases and J by 3 bases, with 7 bases between the two germline ends. CDR1 is SQVTM and CDR2 is ANQGSEA in the germline V gene. This CDR3 has 13 amino acids. CDR3 amino acids: CSVARSYNSPLHF. The CDR3 DNA reads TGCAGCGTTGCAAGAAGCTATAATTCACCCCTCCACTTT.

The rearrangement uses TRBV27 and TRBJ2-5; D may be TRBD1 or TRBD2 (5 bases each). This CDR3 comprises 13 residues. V shed 6 bases and J shed 2 bases, with 10 bases lying between them. Germline CDR1 and CDR2: MNHEY and SMNVEV (reference sequence). CDR3 amino acids: CASSDGTQETQYF. The CDR3 DNA reads as TGTGCCAGCAGCGATGGGACGCAAGAGACCCAGTACTTC.